This TCR beta chain appears in the sequencing data of a study of response to subunit inactivated influenza vaccine (dated by TCRdb to 2016 to 2019). Study-wide context: To follow how T cells responded to a trivalent subunit inactivated influenza vaccine, the researchers relied on deep quantitative profiling of the T cell receptor repertoire. What the work shows at the level of the full study, not this receptor alone: The authors suggested that each seasonal influenza vaccination may recruit only a limited number of new T cells.

This clonotype was recorded many times. The antigen this receptor binds is unknown. Qualities for individual bases were not recorded, and no much larger clone is one base off. The protocol used for the library was RT-PCR. The data were produced on an Illumina HiSeq 2500. Using fastp at Q25 and MiXCR, TCRdb reprocessed the public reads and kept productive beta chains. CDR3 protein sequences are deduplicated, and each keeps its most common genes and DNA. The sample table records 650,000 to 800,000 distinct CDR3 sequences; 14% of these occur just once. The ten largest clonotypes hold less than 7% of the sample. The CDR3 spans 16 residues, from the cysteine through the phenylalanine. The sequence is cut down to CDR3 DNA, 48 bases in frame from base 1. After removal of 6 bases from V and 0 bases from J, the junction retains 4 bases not matched to a gene. The germline V gene gives CDR1 as SGHAT and CDR2 as FQNNGV.

The receptor chain draws on TRBV11-2 and TRBJ2-2, with 10 bases in between that match TRBD2. The source is a man aged 50 to 59 who received an inactivated influenza vaccine. Donor details come from another sample of the same person, matched by shared clones. The sample was PBMCs from blood, taken 14 to 15 days before vaccination. The CDR3 protein is CASSLTSGANTGELFF. Read as DNA, the sequence is TGTGCCAGCAGTCTCACTAGCGGGGCGAACACCGGGGAGCTGTTTTTT.